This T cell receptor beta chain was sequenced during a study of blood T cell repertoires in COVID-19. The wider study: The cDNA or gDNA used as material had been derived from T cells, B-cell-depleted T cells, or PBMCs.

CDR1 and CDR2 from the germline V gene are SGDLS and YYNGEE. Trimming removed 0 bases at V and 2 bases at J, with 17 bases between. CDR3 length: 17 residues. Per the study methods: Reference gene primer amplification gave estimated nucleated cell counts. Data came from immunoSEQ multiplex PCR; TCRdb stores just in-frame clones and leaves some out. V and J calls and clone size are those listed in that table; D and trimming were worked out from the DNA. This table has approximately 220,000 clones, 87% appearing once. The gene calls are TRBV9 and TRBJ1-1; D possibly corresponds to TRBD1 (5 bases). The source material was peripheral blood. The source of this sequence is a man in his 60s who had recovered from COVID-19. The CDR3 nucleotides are TGTGCCAGCAGCGTAGAAGACCAGGGATGGGGAAACACTGAAGCTTTCTTT. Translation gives CASSVEDQGWGNTEAFF.